The entry below describes one T cell receptor (beta chain). With the read ending 3 residues before the CDR3 end, the germline J gene is used to fill in that end. Libraries were prepared by immunoSEQ multiplex PCR; TCRdb keeps only in-frame clonotypes and omits some of them. The sample is made up of about 31,000 clones, and the top ten hold under 2% of it. The nonmyeloablative bone marrow transplants came from related graft donors, with transient mixed chimerism. The source of the sample is a study of Tregs in tolerant kidney transplant recipients. V lost 0 bases and J 7 bases, leaving 10 bases between the germline ends. Germline CDR1 SGHDT, CDR2 YYEEEE. The CDR3 totals 13 residues.

The chain combines TRBV5-6 with TRBJ1-2; D gene unclear. The source material was CD4+ T cells from blood (PBMCs), sampled 24 months after the transplant. This TCR was sampled from a human patient who received a combined kidney and bone marrow transplant. Some T cells may originate from the graft donor. CDR3 DNA, as far as it was read: TGTGCCAGCAGCTTGGCTTTCAGGTCTGGC. This codes for CASSLAFRSG. The CDR3 in its entirety is CASSLAFRSGYTF.